This TCR delta chain is drawn from a study of γδ T cells in repeated Plasmodium falciparum infection (dated by TCRdb to the early 2020s). At the level of the whole study: The natural-infection arm enrolled Malian children exposed to intense seasonal malaria transmission and compared the Malian children with Australian children matched for age and gender. About five malaria-naive U.S. adults underwent four controlled human malaria infections by bites from P. falciparum NF54-infected Anopheles stephensi mosquitoes over about 640 days. Samples from controlled-infection subjects were taken at baseline, right before selected infections, and 21 days after each infection. Malian gammadelta TCR repertoires were analysed cross-sectionally during no-transmission periods and were analysed longitudinally across acute febrile malaria episodes. The study looked at how repeated Plasmodium falciparum infection shapes the human gammadelta T cell repertoire, using both natural infection in Mali and controlled human malaria infection. What the authors observed across the whole study: The Malian cohort was drawn from a small rural village made up mostly of one ethnic group, which limits generalizability. A highly stable polyclonal repertoire over time and infection, with many inter-individual overlapping TCRgamma sequences, was shown by Vgamma9/Vdelta2+ TCR repertoires. Vdelta2-negative gammadelta TCR repertoires from Malian children appeared more clonally expanded, less diverse and less shared than those of Australian children. The controlled-infection cohort was small, limiting analysis of inter-individual variability in gammadelta T cell responses. In Vdelta2-negative, largely Vdelta1+, gammadelta TCR repertoires, repeated controlled infections appeared to drive waves of new clonotype selection.

For bulk TCR repertoire analysis, Vgamma9/Vdelta2+ and Vdelta2-negative gammadelta T cell populations were isolated by flow sorting from peripheral blood mononuclear cells. This clone was seen a handful of times. The antigen this receptor binds is unknown. TCRdb assigns this DNA the protein of a much larger clone, which departs from its translation at residue 5; this likely reflects a read error, and the protein shown comes from translating the DNA. The library was built by means of multiplex PCR. Sequenced using an Illumina MiSeq. Each sorted gammadelta T cell sample was sequenced for both the TCR gamma (TRG) and TCR delta (TRD) chains. Processing in the source paper ran as follows. The repertoire analyses used clonotype tree plots, the accumulated frequency of the top 20 clonotypes, and diversity index (DI) and D75 metrics. TCRdb called clones afresh from the public reads with CATT; identical DNA rows were later merged. V and J calls and clone size were set by TCRdb, not the authors. The sample table holds about 48,000 delta-chain clones, of which about 1.6% were seen once. Clones ranked in the top ten supply roughly 9.2% of the sample.

At the junction V is shortened by 5 bases and J by 2 bases, with 18 bases in between. The CDR3, cysteine through phenylalanine, is 16 amino acids long. Only CDR3 DNA remains: 48 bases, in frame from the first base. CDR1 TSWWSYY and CDR2 QGS were looked up in the germline V gene. The chain is encoded by TRDV1 joined to TRDJ1; the D gene remains uncertain. The J gene is not listed in TCRdb, so it was assigned here from a DNA match to germline. The source material was gamma-delta T cells from blood. The receptor was isolated from a pool of human donors (malaria-infected and uninfected, not separated). The DNA sequence is given as TGTGCTCTTGGGCCCCCCGAGGGAAGGTGGACCGATAAACTCATCTTT. The translation is CALGPPEGRWTDKLIF.